The clone carrying this T cell receptor beta chain turned up a few times. The target antigen is unknown. Data came from immunoSEQ multiplex PCR; TCRdb stores just in-frame clones and leaves some out. This sample has roughly 24,000 clones, with about 75% found just once. CDR1 and CDR2 (germline): MNHNS, SASEGT. This CDR3 is 14 amino acids long. V lost 8 bases, J lost 3 bases, and 9 bases stayed unmatched. The data are from a study of radiotherapy plus CTLA-4 blockade in lung cancer. Study results and limitations: Early blood T cell clone changes and increased post-radiation serum interferon-beta were reportedly the strongest response predictors. Tumor-origin TCR clones grew in blood after radiotherapy plus ipilimumab.

This sequence joins TRBV6-1 and TRBJ2-7, with TRBD2 identical over 8 bases. This specimen consisted of peripheral blood, obtained from a patient treated with radiotherapy plus ipilimumab. The TCR was taken from a human donor with non-small cell lung cancer that progressed on radiotherapy plus ipilimumab. The CDR3 loop reads CASGRTSRYYEQYF. CDR3 bases: TGTGCCAGCGGAAGGACTAGCCGATACTACGAGCAGTACTTC.